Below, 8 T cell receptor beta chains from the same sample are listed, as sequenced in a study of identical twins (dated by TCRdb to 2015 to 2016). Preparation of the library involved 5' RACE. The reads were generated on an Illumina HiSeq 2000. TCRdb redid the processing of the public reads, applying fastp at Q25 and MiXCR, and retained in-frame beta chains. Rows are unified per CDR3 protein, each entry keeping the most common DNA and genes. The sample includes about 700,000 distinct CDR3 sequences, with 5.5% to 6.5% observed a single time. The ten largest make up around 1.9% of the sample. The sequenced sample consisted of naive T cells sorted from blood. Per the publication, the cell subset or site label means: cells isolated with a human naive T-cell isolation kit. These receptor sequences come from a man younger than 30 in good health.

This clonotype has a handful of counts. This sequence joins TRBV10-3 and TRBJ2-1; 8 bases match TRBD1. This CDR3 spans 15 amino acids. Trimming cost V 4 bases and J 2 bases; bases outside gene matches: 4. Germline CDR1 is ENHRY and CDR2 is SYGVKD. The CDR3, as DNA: TGTGCCATCAGTGCTTCAGGGGGCGCCTACAATGAGCAGTTCTTC. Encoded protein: CAISASGGAYNEQFF.

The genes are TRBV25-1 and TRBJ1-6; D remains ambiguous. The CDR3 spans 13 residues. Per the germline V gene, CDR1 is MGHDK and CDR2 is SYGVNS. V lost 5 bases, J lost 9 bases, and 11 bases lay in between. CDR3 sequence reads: CASSPGKGSPLHF. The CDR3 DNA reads TGTGCCAGCAGTCCGGGGAAGGGTTCACCCCTCCACTTT.

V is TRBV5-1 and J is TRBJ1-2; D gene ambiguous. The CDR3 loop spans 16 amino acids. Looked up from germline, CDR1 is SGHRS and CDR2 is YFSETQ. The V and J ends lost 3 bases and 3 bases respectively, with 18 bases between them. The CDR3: CASSSLGSGGDYGYTF. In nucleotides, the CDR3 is TGCGCCAGCAGCTCCTTAGGCTCTGGAGGAGACTATGGCTACACCTTC.

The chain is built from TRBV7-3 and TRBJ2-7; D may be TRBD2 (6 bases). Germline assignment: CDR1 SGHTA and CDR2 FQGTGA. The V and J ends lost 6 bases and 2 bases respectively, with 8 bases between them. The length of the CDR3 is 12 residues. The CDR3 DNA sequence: TGTGCCAGCAGGAGACTAGCCTACGAGCAGTACTTC. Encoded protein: CASRRLAYEQYF.

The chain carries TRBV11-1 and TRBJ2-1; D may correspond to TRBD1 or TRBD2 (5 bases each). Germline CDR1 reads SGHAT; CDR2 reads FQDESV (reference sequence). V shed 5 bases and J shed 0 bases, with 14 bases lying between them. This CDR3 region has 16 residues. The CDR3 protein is CASSPQGRDSYNEQFF. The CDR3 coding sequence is TGTGCCAGCAGCCCTCAGGGTCGGGACTCCTACAATGAGCAGTTCTTC.

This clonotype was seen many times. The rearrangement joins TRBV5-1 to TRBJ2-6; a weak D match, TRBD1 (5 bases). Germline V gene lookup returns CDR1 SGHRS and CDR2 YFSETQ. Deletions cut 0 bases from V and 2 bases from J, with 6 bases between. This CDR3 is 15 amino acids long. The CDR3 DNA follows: TGCGCCAGCAGCTTGGGGGGCCCTGGGGCCAACGTCCTGACTTTC. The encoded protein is CASSLGGPGANVLTF.

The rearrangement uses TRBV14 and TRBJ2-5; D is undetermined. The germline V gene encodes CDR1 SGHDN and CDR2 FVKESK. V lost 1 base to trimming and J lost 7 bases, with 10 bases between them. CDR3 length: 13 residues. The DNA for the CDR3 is TGTGCCAGCAGCCAAGTCGCGAGTGGGACCCAGTACTTC. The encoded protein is CASSQVASGTQYF.

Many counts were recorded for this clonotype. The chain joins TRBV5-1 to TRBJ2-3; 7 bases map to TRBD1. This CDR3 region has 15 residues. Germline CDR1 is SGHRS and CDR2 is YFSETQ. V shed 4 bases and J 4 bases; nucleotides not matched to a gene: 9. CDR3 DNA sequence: TGCGCCAGCAGCAACGACAGGGCCGTCCCAGATACGCAGTATTTT. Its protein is CASSNDRAVPDTQYF.